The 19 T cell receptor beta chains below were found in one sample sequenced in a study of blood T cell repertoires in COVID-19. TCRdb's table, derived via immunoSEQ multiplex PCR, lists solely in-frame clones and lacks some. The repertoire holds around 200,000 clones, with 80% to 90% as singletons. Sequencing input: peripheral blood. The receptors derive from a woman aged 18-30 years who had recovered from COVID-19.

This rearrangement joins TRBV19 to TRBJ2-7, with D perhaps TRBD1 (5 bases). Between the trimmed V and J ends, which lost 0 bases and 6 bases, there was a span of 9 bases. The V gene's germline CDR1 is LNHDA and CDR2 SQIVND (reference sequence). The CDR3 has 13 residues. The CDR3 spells CASSIDGQGEQYV. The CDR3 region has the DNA TGTGCCAGTAGTATAGATGGGCAGGGCGAGCAGTACGTC.

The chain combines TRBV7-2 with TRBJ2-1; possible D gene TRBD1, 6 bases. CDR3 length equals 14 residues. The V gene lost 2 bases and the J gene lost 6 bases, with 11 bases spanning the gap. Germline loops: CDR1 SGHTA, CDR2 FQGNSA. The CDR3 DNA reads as TGTGCCAGCAGCTTAACACTAGGGGGCAATGAGCAGTTCTTC. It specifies CASSLTLGGNEQFF. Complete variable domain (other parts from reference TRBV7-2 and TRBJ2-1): GAGVSQSPSNKVTEKGKDVELRCDPISGHTALYWYRQSLGQGLEFLIYFQGNSAPDKSGLPSDRFSAERTGGSVSTLTIQRTQQEDSAVYLCASSLTLGGNEQFFGPGTRLTVL.

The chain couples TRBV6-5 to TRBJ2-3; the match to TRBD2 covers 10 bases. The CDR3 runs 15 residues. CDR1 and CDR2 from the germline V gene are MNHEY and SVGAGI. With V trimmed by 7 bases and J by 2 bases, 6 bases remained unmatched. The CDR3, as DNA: TGTGCCAGCAACATAGCGGGAGGCCCCACAGATACGCAGTATTTT. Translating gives CASNIAGGPTDTQYF.

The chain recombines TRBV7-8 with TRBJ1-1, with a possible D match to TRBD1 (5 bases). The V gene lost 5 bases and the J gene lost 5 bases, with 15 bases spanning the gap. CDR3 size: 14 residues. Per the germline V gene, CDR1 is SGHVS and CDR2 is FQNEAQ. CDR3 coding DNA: TGTGCCAGCAGCATTAGTGGGGGGGTGACTGAAGCTTTCTTT. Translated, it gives CASSISGGVTEAFF.

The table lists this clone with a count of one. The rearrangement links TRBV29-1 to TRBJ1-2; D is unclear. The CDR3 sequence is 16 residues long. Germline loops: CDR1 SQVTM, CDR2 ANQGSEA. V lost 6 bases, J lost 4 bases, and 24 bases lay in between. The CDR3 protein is CSVPKASRWEGYGYTF. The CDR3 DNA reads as TGCAGCGTCCCTAAGGCGTCACGTTGGGAGGGCTATGGCTACACCTTC. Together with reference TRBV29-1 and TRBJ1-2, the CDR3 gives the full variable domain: SAVISQKPSRDICQRGTSLTIQCQVDSQVTMMFWYRQQPGQSLTLIATANQGSEATYESGFVIDKFPISRPNLTFSTLTVSNMSPEDSSIYLCSVPKASRWEGYGYTFGSGTRLTVV.

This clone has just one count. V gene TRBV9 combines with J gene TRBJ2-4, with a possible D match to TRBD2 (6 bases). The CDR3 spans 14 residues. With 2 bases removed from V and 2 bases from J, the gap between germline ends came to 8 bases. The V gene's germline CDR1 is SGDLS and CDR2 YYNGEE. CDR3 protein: CASSVGGSKNIQYF. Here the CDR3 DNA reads TGTGCCAGCAGCGTGGGGGGTTCCAAAAACATTCAGTACTTC.

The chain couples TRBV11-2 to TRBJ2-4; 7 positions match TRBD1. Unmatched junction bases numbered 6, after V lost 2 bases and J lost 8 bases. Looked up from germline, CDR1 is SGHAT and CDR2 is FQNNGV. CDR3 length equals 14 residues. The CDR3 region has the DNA TGTGCCAGCAGCTTAATGGCCCAGGGGGACATTCAGTACTTC. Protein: CASSLMAQGDIQYF.

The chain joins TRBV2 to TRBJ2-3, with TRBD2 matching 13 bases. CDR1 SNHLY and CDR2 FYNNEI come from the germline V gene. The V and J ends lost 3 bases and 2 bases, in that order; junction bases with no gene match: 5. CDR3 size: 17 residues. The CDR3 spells CASSERTSGGYTDTQYF. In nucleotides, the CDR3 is TGTGCCAGCAGTGAGCGGACTAGCGGGGGATACACAGATACGCAGTATTTT.

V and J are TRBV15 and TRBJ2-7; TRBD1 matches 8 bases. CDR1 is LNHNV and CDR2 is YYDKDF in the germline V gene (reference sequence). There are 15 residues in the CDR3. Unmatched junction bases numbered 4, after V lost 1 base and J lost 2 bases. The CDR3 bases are TGTGCCACCAGCAGAGCAGGACAGGGAGCCTACGAGCAGTACTTC. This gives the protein CATSRAGQGAYEQYF.

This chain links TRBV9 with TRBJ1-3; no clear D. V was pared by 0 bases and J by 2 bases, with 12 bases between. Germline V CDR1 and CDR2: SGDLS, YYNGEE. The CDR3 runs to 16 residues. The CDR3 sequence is CASSVGGGIAGNTIYF. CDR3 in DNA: TGTGCCAGCAGCGTAGGGGGAGGGATCGCTGGAAACACCATATATTTT.

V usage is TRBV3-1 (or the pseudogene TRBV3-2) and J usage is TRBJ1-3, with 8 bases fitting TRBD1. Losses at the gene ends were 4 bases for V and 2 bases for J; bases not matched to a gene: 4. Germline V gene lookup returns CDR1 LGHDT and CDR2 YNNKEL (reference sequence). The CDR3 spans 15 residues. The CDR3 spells CASSRQTGAGNTIYF. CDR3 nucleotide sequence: TGTGCCAGCAGCCGCCAGACAGGGGCTGGAAACACCATATATTTT.

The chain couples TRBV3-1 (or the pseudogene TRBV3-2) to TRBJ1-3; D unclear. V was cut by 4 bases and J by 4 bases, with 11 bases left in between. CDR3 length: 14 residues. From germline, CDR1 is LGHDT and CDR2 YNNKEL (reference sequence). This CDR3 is CASSPSVPGNTIYF. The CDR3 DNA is TGTGCCAGCAGCCCGTCGGTGCCAGGAAACACCATATATTTT.

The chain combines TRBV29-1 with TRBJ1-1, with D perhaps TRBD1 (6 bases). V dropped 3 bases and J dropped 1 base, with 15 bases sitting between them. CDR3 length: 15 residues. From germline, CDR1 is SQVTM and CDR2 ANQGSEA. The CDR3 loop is CSVEFTGGWNTEAFF. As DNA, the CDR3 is TGCAGCGTTGAGTTTACGGGGGGCTGGAACACTGAAGCTTTCTTT.

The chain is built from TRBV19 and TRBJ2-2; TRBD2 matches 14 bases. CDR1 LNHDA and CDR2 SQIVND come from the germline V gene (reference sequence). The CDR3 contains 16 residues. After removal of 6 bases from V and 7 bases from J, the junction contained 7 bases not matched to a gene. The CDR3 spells CASRTSGRAIGGELFF. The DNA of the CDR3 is TGTGCCAGTAGGACTAGCGGGAGGGCGATAGGCGGGGAGCTGTTTTTT.

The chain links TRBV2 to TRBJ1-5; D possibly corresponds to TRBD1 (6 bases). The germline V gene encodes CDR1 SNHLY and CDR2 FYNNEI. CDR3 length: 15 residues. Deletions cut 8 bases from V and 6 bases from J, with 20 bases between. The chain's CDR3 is CASLLGIQGTQPQHF. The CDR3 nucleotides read TGTGCCAGCCTTCTAGGCATACAGGGAACTCAGCCCCAGCATTTT.

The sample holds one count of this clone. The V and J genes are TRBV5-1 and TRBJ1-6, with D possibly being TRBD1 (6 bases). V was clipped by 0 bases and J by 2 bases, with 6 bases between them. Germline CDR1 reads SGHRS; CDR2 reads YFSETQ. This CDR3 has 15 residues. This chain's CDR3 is CASSLGQAYNSPLHF. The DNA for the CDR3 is TGCGCCAGCAGCTTGGGACAGGCCTATAATTCACCCCTCCACTTT.

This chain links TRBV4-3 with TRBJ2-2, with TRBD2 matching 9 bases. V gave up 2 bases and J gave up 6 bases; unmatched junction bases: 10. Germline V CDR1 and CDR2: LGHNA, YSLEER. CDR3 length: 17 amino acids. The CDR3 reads CASSQRDRGREAGELFF. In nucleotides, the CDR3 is TGCGCCAGCAGCCAAAGGGATCGCGGGAGGGAGGCCGGGGAGCTGTTTTTT.

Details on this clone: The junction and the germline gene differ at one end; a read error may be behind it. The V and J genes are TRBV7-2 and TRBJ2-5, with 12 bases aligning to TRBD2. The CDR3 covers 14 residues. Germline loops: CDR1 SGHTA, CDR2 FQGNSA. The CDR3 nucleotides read TGTGCCAGCAGCCTAGCGGGGGGGCGGGAGACCCAGTACTTC. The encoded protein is CASSLAGGRETQYF.

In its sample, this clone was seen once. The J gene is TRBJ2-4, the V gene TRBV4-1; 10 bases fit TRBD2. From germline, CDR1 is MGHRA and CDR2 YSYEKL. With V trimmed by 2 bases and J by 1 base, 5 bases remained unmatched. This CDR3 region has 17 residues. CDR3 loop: CASSQLAGDRAKNIQYF. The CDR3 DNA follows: TGCGCCAGCAGCCAACTAGCGGGAGATAGGGCCAAAAACATTCAGTACTTC.